A single sample is the source of the 2 T cell receptor beta chains below, sequenced in a study of T-cell memory formation after mild COVID-19. Using its own MiXCR run on the 5' RACE reads, TCRdb lists one record per CDR3 protein. The sample lists around 370,000 distinct CDR3 sequences; over 20% were seen once. Sequencing was performed on PBMCs or a T cell subset sorted from them (not recorded which). The source of these receptors is an adult woman who had mild COVID-19 (a few samples of this study predate the infection). Cell type and time point are not known.

The CDR3 region has the DNA TGTGCCAGCAGCTTATCCGCCGGGAGGTACTCCTACGAGCAGTACTTC. Translated, it gives CASSLSAGRYSYEQYF. This chain uses TRBV7-6 with TRBJ2-7; TRBD2 matches 7 bases. The CDR3 covers 16 residues. Germline V gene data show CDR1 as SGHVS and CDR2 as FNYEAQ. The J segment lost 0 bases and the V segment lost 2 bases, leaving 7 bases of the junction unmatched.

This clonotype showed up just a few times. V and J are TRBV24-1 and TRBJ2-3, with no clear D. V was cut by 8 bases and J by 8 bases, with 10 bases left in between. CDR3 length: 11 residues. Germline V gene lookup returns CDR1 KGHDR and CDR2 SFDVKD. The chain's CDR3 is CATKGDGTQYF. CDR3 coding DNA: TGTGCCACCAAGGGCGACGGTACGCAGTATTTT.